The T cell receptor beta chain under discussion was sequenced for a study of T cells expressing NK-cell markers. This CDR3 contains 17 residues. Germline assignment: CDR1 SGHVS and CDR2 FQNEAQ. No DNA is given; TCRdb re-called the 5' RACE reads and lists each CDR3 protein once. The sample table sets out 500,000 to 700,000 distinct CDR3 sequences. The chain recombines TRBV7-8 with TRBJ2-1; the TCRdb call, TRBD2, lacks DNA for checking. The sample consisted of blood T cells: a sorted CD56 or NKG2C T cell subset, CD4+ or CD8+ T cells, or bulk PBMC T cells (not recorded which). The TCR comes from a young man in good health. The CDR3 sequence is CASSLESSGRVLNEQFF. Drawing the rest from reference TRBV7-8 and TRBJ2-1, the complete variable domain is GAGVSQSPRYKVAKRGQDVALRCDPISGHVSLFWYQQALGQGPEFLTYFQNEAQLDKSGLPSDRFFAERPEGSVSTLKIQRTQQEDSAVYLCASSLESSGRVLNEQFFGPGTRLTVL.